Below are 5 T cell receptor beta chains sequenced from a single sample in a study of cytomegalovirus exposure and HLA in healthy donors. Primers: 60 Vbeta forward and 13 Jbeta reverse. Sequencing used immunoSEQ multiplex PCR; TCRdb keeps in-frame clones, though not all of them. The profile covers 85,000 to 130,000 clones, with roughly 82% appearing a single time and more than 1% taken by the ten largest. Material for sequencing was PBMCs. The receptors stem from a woman between 18 and 30 years old in good health and CMV-seronegative.

This clone was recorded many times. The rearrangement links TRBV6-1 to TRBJ1-1; D ambiguous. With 7 bases removed from V and 6 bases from J, the gap between germline ends came to 15 bases. CDR1 and CDR2 (germline): MNHNS, SASEGT. The CDR3 runs 13 residues. CDR3 region: CASTEGEAAEAFF. CDR3 sequence (DNA): TGTGCCAGCACGGAGGGCGAGGCCGCTGAAGCTTTCTTT.

A few counts support this clone. This chain connects TRBV5-1 to TRBJ2-6, with 12 bases matching TRBD1. The CDR3 extends over 19 amino acids. Germline lookup yields CDR1 SGHRS and CDR2 YFSETQ. V shed 2 bases and J 2 bases; nucleotides not matched to a gene: 8. In DNA form, the CDR3 reads TGCGCCAGCAGCTTAGGACCGGGACAGGGGGCGGCTGGGGCCAACGTCCTGACTTTC. This encodes CASSLGPGQGAAGANVLTF.

This sequence joins TRBV7-6 and TRBJ1-1; D ambiguous. With 5 bases removed from V and 4 bases from J, the gap between germline ends came to 8 bases. The germline V gene encodes CDR1 SGHVS and CDR2 FNYEAQ. This CDR3 spans 12 amino acids. The CDR3 nucleotides read TGTGCCAGCAGCGCACCGGGCACTGAAGCTTTCTTT. Protein: CASSAPGTEAFF.

The rearrangement uses TRBV20-1 and TRBJ2-4, with 7 bases lining up with TRBD2. Looked up from germline, CDR1 is DFQATT and CDR2 is SNEGSKA (reference sequence). V gave up 3 bases and J gave up 8 bases; unmatched junction bases: 1. This CDR3 contains 11 residues. CDR3 bases: TGCAGTGCTAGGGGAGGGTACATTCAGTACTTC. It encodes CSARGGYIQYF.

V is TRBV30 and J is TRBJ2-2; the D gene is possibly TRBD2 (6 bases). This CDR3 spans 16 amino acids. Germline values: CDR1 GTSNPN, CDR2 SVGIG (reference sequence). Between the trimmed V and J ends, which lost 0 bases and 4 bases, there was a span of 15 bases. CDR3 nucleotide sequence: TGTGCCTGGAGTGTACAAGGAGGGCAAGCCACCGGGGAGCTGTTTTTT. Translating it yields CAWSVQGGQATGELFF.